This T cell receptor beta chain emerged from a study of Graves' ophthalmopathy and Graves' hyperthyroidism. As the template, RNA transcripts were used to amplify TCR beta CDR3 regions. HTBI-primed first-round RT-PCR preceded second-round multiplex PCR. Each CDR3 protein is one row after TCRdb ran MiXCR on the multiplex PCR reads. The sample lists over a million distinct CDR3 sequences; roughly two fifths were seen once. The germline gives CDR1 LNHDA, CDR2 SQIVND (reference sequence). Trimming cost V 10 bases and J 6 bases, with 16 bases left between them. This CDR3 region has 13 residues. The authors enrolled newly diagnosed hyperthyroidism patients aged 18 to 65 with under 2 months' duration. Certain patients were not enrolled. These were patients with other autoimmune diseases, uncontrolled infections, pregnancy or lactation. Symptoms, serum thyroxine and TRAb, thyroid ultrasound, and orbital computed tomography formed the diagnostic basis.

Many counts were recorded for this clonotype. This TCR was recovered from an adult man with Graves' hyperthyroidism. Sequencing was performed on peripheral blood or thyroid tissue (not recorded which). V is TRBV19 and J is TRBJ1-5; no clear D. The CDR3, as DNA: TGTGCCACCACTCGAGGCGGGGTTCAGCCCCAGCATTTT. Its translation: CATTRGGVQPQHF.